The next 5 T cell receptor beta chains were all read from a single sample in a study of neurological immune-mediated disorders. TCRdb passed the 5' RACE reads through MiXCR, listing each CDR3 protein once. The sample lists some 70,000 distinct CDR3 sequences; under 5% were seen once. The sequenced sample consisted of PBMCs. The receptors here all came from a man between 25 and 39 years old with multiple sclerosis.

Notes on this clonotype: Given a much more abundant clone one base away, this may be a read error. The chain links TRBV7-9 to TRBJ1-5, with 11 bases that match TRBD1. The CDR3 sequence is 14 residues long. CDR1 is SEHNR, CDR2 FQNEAQ, per germline (reference sequence). CDR3 bases: TGTGCCAGCAGCTTGGGACAGGGGGACCAGCCCCAGAATTTT. Protein sequence: CASSLGQGDQPQNF. The whole variable domain, remainder taken from reference TRBV7-9 and TRBJ1-5, is DTGVSQNPRHKITKRGQNVTFRCDPISEHNRLYWYRQTLGQGPEFLTYFQNEAQLEKSRLLSDRFSAERPKGSFSTLEIQRTEQGDSAMYLCASSLGQGDQPQNFGDGTRLSIL.

This clonotype showed up many times. The V call is TRBV4-1, the J call TRBJ2-1, with 9 bases that match TRBD2. CDR1 and CDR2 (germline): MGHRA, YSYEKL. CDR3 size: 17 residues. V was clipped by 2 bases and J by 3 bases; unmatched bases: 8. This CDR3 is CASSQTSGGPGYNEQFF. The CDR3 coding sequence is TGCGCCAGCAGCCAAACCAGCGGGGGGCCCGGCTACAATGAGCAGTTCTTC.

This clonotype was seen many times. The rearrangement links TRBV5-5 to TRBJ1-6; D not resolved. Trimming shortened V by 2 bases and J by 0 bases, and 6 bases separated the two germline ends. There are 15 residues in the CDR3. Per the germline V gene, CDR1 is SGHKS and CDR2 is YYEKEE (reference sequence). DNA of the CDR3: TGTGCCAGCAGCTTCGAGAGCTCCTATAATTCACCCCTCCACTTT. Amino acid sequence: CASSFESSYNSPLHF.

This clonotype was recorded a few times. The chain couples TRBV20-1 to TRBJ1-1; perhaps TRBD1 as D (6 bases). Germline CDR1 reads DFQATT; CDR2 reads SNEGSKA (reference sequence). V lost 5 bases to trimming and J lost 1 base, with 17 bases between them. The CDR3 length is 15 residues. The CDR3 sequence: CSASSDRTANTEAFF. The CDR3 nucleotides read TGCAGTGCTTCCTCCGACCGGACAGCGAACACTGAAGCTTTCTTT.

V gene TRBV5-6 combines with J gene TRBJ2-2, with D tentatively TRBD1 or TRBD2 (5 bases each). V was cut by 2 bases and J by 6 bases, with 11 bases left in between. CDR1 and CDR2 (germline): SGHDT, YYEEEE. This CDR3 has 14 amino acids. Here the CDR3 DNA reads TGTGCCAGCAGCTTTAGTGTGGGGGCCGGGGAGCTGTTTTTT. It encodes CASSFSVGAGELFF.